These 24 T cell receptor beta chains were sequenced from one sample in a study of CD8+ T cells in alopecia areata. cDNA reverse transcribed from extracted RNA served as the sequencing template. Using immunoSEQ multiplex PCR, the repertoire was profiled, and TCRdb retains in-frame clones only, with some absent. The repertoire holds fewer than 200,000 clones, with 67% as singletons. Sample: CD8+ T cells sorted from blood, taken at week 0. The receptor set was obtained from a human donor with alopecia areata.

V is TRBV5-1 and J is TRBJ2-7; 10 bases fit TRBD2. V dropped 2 bases and J dropped 0; count of bases not matched to a gene: 2. Germline lookup yields CDR1 SGHRS and CDR2 YFSETQ. There are 15 residues in the CDR3. As DNA, the CDR3 is TGCGCCAGCAGCTTTACTAGCGGGGACTCCTACGAGCAGTACTTC. This translates into CASSFTSGDSYEQYF.

The V gene is TRBV19, the J gene TRBJ2-1, with TRBD2 matching 10 bases. J was trimmed by 4 bases and V by 7 bases; bases with no gene match: 13. This CDR3 region has 17 residues. Germline V gene sequence: CDR1 LNHDA, CDR2 SQIVND (reference sequence). The CDR3 loop is CASNEGLAGVLYNEQFF. In DNA form, the CDR3 reads TGTGCCAGTAACGAGGGGCTAGCGGGGGTATTATACAATGAGCAGTTCTTC.

The genes are TRBV5-6 and TRBJ1-5; 9 positions agree with TRBD1. The ends lost 7 bases at V and 1 base at J; junction bases unmatched: 0. The CDR3 sequence is 13 residues long. Germline CDR1 is SGHDT and CDR2 is YYEEEE. CDR3 coding DNA: TGTGCCAGCGGACAGGGGAGCAATCAGCCCCAGCATTTT. It is translated as CASGQGSNQPQHF.

This clone was seen more than once but under ten times. V and J are TRBV14 and TRBJ2-2; a weak D match, TRBD2 (6 bases). The CDR3 is made up of 13 amino acids. Trimming pared 5 bases from V and 4 bases from J, leaving 8 bases between. CDR1 SGHDN and CDR2 FVKESK come from the germline V gene. The CDR3 here is CASSTGGTGELFF. The CDR3 DNA reads TGTGCCAGCAGCACCGGGGGCACCGGGGAGCTGTTTTTT.

The chain carries TRBV4-2 and TRBJ2-1; TRBD2 agrees at 9 bases. After removal of 3 bases from V and 4 bases from J, the junction contained 10 bases not matched to a gene. CDR3 size: 17 residues. Germline V gene sequence: CDR1 LGHNA, CDR2 YNFKEQ. CDR3 amino acids: CASSQGLSGGPYNEQFF. The CDR3 coding sequence is TGTGCCAGCAGCCAGGGACTCAGCGGGGGGCCTTACAATGAGCAGTTCTTC.

CDR3 nucleotide sequence: TGTGCCAGTAGTATAGCCCGGGGTGAGCAGTTCTTC. It encodes CASSIARGEQFF. V and J are TRBV19 and TRBJ2-1; perhaps TRBD2 as D (5 bases). Trimming removed 1 base from V and 9 bases from J, with 7 bases in between. CDR3 length equals 12 residues. Germline CDR1 is LNHDA and CDR2 is SQIVND (reference sequence).

The V and J genes are TRBV13 and TRBJ1-1, with D unclear. Germline CDR1 reads PRHDT; CDR2 reads FYEKMQ (reference sequence). V lost 3 bases, J lost 4 bases, and 6 bases lay in between. This CDR3 is built from 12 residues. In DNA, the CDR3 is TGTGCCAGCAGCTTGGCGGGCACTGAAGCTTTCTTT. It is translated as CASSLAGTEAFF.

Here the CDR3 DNA reads TGTGCCAGTAGTAACGACAGGGGGCCCGGGGAGCTGTTTTTT. It specifies CASSNDRGPGELFF. The chain uses TRBV19 and TRBJ2-2; 10 nucleotides align to TRBD1. The CDR3 extends over 14 amino acids. V dropped 4 bases and J dropped 6; count of bases not matched to a gene: 2. In germline, CDR1 is LNHDA, CDR2 SQIVND (reference sequence).

J is TRBJ1-1 and V is TRBV6-5, with D uncertain. Germline CDR1 is MNHEY and CDR2 is SVGAGI. The CDR3 extends over 12 amino acids. V lost 5 bases and J lost 4, with 8 bases in between. The CDR3 nucleotides read TGTGCCAGCAGTCCAATAGGCACTGAAGCTTTCTTT. Protein: CASSPIGTEAFF.

This clone was detected a few times. V gene TRBV12-5 combines with J gene TRBJ1-2; unclear D gene. V was shortened by 4 bases and J by 1 base, with 7 bases between the two germline ends. CDR1 and CDR2 from the germline V gene are LGHNT and FRNRAP. This CDR3 region has 13 residues. This chain's CDR3 is CASGSGINYGYTF. CDR3 sequence (DNA): TGTGCTAGTGGTTCCGGAATTAACTATGGCTACACCTTC.

V and J are TRBV5-1 and TRBJ1-5; D uncertain. Germline assignment: CDR1 SGHRS and CDR2 YFSETQ. The CDR3 has 16 amino acids. Trimming pared 2 bases from V and 4 bases from J, leaving 16 bases between. The CDR3 sequence is CASSLDGVPGNQPQHF. The CDR3 bases are TGCGCCAGCAGCTTAGATGGCGTCCCGGGAAATCAGCCCCAGCATTTT.

The chain uses TRBV9 and TRBJ2-7; 8 bases fit TRBD2. Germline-derived CDR1 and CDR2 are SGDLS and YYNGEE. The CDR3 sequence is 19 residues long. V dropped 3 bases and J dropped 4; count of bases not matched to a gene: 21. CDR3: CASSGDGTRPFKAGYEQYF. The CDR3 nucleotides read TGTGCCAGCAGCGGAGACGGGACTAGGCCCTTCAAGGCGGGGTACGAGCAGTACTTC.

This rearrangement joins TRBV5-1 to TRBJ1-1, with a possible D match to TRBD1 (5 bases). Trimming removed 3 bases at V and 1 base at J, with 13 bases between. The germline CDR1 and CDR2 sequences are SGHRS and YFSETQ. The CDR3 covers 15 residues. The CDR3 region has the DNA TGCGCCAGCAGCTCCTCCCAGGGCTGGAACACTGAAGCTTTCTTT. Its translation is CASSSSQGWNTEAFF. The whole variable domain, filled in from reference TRBV5-1 and TRBJ1-1, reads KAGVTQTPRYLIKTRGQQVTLSCSPISGHRSVSWYQQTPGQGLQFLFEYFSETQRNKGNFPGRFSGRQFSNSRSEMNVSTLELGDSALYLCASSSSQGWNTEAFFGQGTRLTVV.

V usage is TRBV30 and J usage is TRBJ2-3; D unresolved. Germline CDR1 reads GTSNPN; CDR2 reads SVGIG (reference sequence). The CDR3 sequence is 15 residues long. Trimming removed 0 bases at V and 5 bases at J, with 15 bases between. CDR3 DNA sequence: TGTGCCTGGAGTGTAGTCGCACCCTCGGTAGATACGCAGTATTTT. As protein: CAWSVVAPSVDTQYF.

The V and J genes are TRBV7-9 and TRBJ1-3; D gene uncertain. The germline V gene encodes CDR1 SEHNR and CDR2 FQNEAQ (reference sequence). The CDR3 runs to 13 residues. Deletions cut 11 bases from V and 0 bases from J, with 11 bases between. The CDR3 DNA is TGTGCCTCAACCAGCGGCTCTGGAAACACCATATATTTT. Encoded protein: CASTSGSGNTIYF.

The chain uses TRBV7-9 and TRBJ2-5; D not certain. V gave up 4 bases and J gave up 5 bases, with 11 bases separating them. Germline V gives CDR1 SEHNR, CDR2 FQNEAQ (reference sequence). The CDR3 has 13 residues. The CDR3 loop reads CASSYEPAETQYF. The CDR3 nucleotides are TGTGCCAGCAGCTATGAACCCGCGGAGACCCAGTACTTC.

The table lists this clone with a few counts. The J gene is TRBJ1-4, the V gene TRBV29-1; D unresolved. The CDR3 totals 10 residues. Germline values: CDR1 SQVTM, CDR2 ANQGSEA. Between the trimmed V and J ends, which lost 0 bases and 11 bases, there was a span of 4 bases. The chain's CDR3 is CSVEEGKLFF. Written as DNA, the CDR3 is TGCAGCGTTGAAGAGGGGAAACTGTTTTTT.

The rearrangement joins TRBV6-5 to TRBJ1-5, with D possibly TRBD1 on 5 matching bases. With 8 bases removed from V and 4 bases from J, the gap between germline ends came to 12 bases. Germline V lookup: CDR1 MNHEY, CDR2 SVGAGI. The CDR3 covers 13 residues. The CDR3 sequence is CASAYRSNQPQHF. The CDR3 DNA reads TGTGCCAGCGCTTACAGGAGTAATCAGCCCCAGCATTTT.

The V gene is TRBV6-5, the J gene TRBJ2-2; D is uncertain. The CDR3 contains 13 residues. Germline CDR1 MNHEY, CDR2 SVGAGI. V gave up 4 bases and J gave up 5 bases, with 8 bases separating them. The CDR3 DNA is TGTGCCAGCAGTTTAGCTCCAACCGGGGAGCTGTTTTTT. Protein: CASSLAPTGELFF.

This clone appeared once. The chain combines TRBV2 with TRBJ1-1, with D maybe TRBD1 (6 bases). Germline loops: CDR1 SNHLY, CDR2 FYNNEI. Trimming cost V 2 bases and J 6 bases, with 7 bases left between them. The CDR3 totals 12 residues. The CDR3 nucleotides read TGTGCCAGCAGTGAATACAGGGCTGAAGCTTTCTTT. Residues: CASSEYRAEAFF.

The J gene is TRBJ1-2, the V gene TRBV30; 10 bases are shared with TRBD1. CDR3 length: 14 residues. Germline V gene sequence: CDR1 GTSNPN, CDR2 SVGIG (reference sequence). With 3 bases clipped from V and 4 bases from J, the junction kept 5 bases outside the gene matches. The CDR3 sequence is CAWRETGGAYGYTF. CDR3 DNA: TGTGCCTGGAGGGAGACAGGGGGCGCCTATGGCTACACCTTC.

The gene calls are TRBV30 and TRBJ2-1; D gene ambiguous. Trimming took 5 bases from V and 8 from J, leaving 4 bases between them. CDR3 length equals 9 residues. Germline values: CDR1 GTSNPN, CDR2 SVGIG (reference sequence). The CDR3 is CAWGDEQFF. As DNA, the CDR3 is TGTGCCTGGGGCGATGAGCAGTTCTTC. The complete variable domain, with remaining parts taken from reference TRBV30 and TRBJ2-1, reads SQTIHQWPATLVQPVGSPLSLECTVEGTSNPNLYWYRQAAGRGLQLLFYSVGIGQISSEVPQNLSASRPQDRQFILSSKKLLLSDSGFYLCAWGDEQFFGPGTRLTVL.

This clone was recorded only once. The chain combines TRBV4-1 with TRBJ1-5; D not certain. V lost 4 bases, J lost 10 bases, and 14 bases lay in between. The CDR3 covers 13 residues. Germline assignment: CDR1 MGHRA and CDR2 YSYEKL. Here the CDR3 DNA reads TGCGCCAGCAGCCTAAAGGTAGGATTACCCCAGCATTTT. It translates to CASSLKVGLPQHF.

Only one count was recorded for this clone. The J gene is TRBJ2-5, the V gene TRBV6-5; no reliable D call. The ends were cut back, 4 bases at V and 7 bases at J, with 13 bases in the middle. The CDR3 contains 13 residues. Germline lookup yields CDR1 MNHEY and CDR2 SVGAGI. The CDR3 region has the DNA TGTGCCAGCAGTTCGAACCCGGAATCGACCCAGTACTTC. Translating gives CASSSNPESTQYF.